This entry lists 18 T cell receptor beta chains sequenced from one sample in a study of T cell responses to AZD1222 COVID-19 vaccine. Produced via immunoSEQ multiplex PCR; TCRdb's table is partial and in-frame only. The sample has approximately 94,000 clones; around 87% are singletons. Here the sequenced sample was peripheral blood, taken on day 0 of AZD1222 vaccination. These receptors were collected from an adult in good health.

The rearrangement links TRBV2 to TRBJ1-3, with D perhaps TRBD1 (6 bases). CDR1 is SNHLY, CDR2 FYNNEI, per germline. CDR3 length: 16 residues. V lost 7 bases and J lost 3, with 19 bases in between. The DNA for the CDR3 is TGTGCCAGCACCTCTGGGGGGGGCTCAGGTGGAAACACCATATATTTT. Translation gives CASTSGGGSGGNTIYF.

This chain uses TRBV5-1 with TRBJ1-2; 7 nucleotides line up with TRBD1. CDR1 is SGHRS, CDR2 YFSETQ, per germline. Losses at the gene ends were 0 bases for V and 0 bases for J; bases not matched to a gene: 14. The CDR3 runs to 19 residues. Here the CDR3 reads CASSLEAQSGQDPNYGYTF. As DNA, the CDR3 is TGCGCCAGCAGCTTGGAGGCCCAGTCTGGACAGGACCCTAACTATGGCTACACCTTC.

The chain joins TRBV28 to TRBJ1-1, with unresolved D. This CDR3 comprises 15 residues. Trimming cost V 1 base and J 0 bases, with 9 bases left between them. Germline lookup yields CDR1 MDHEN and CDR2 SYDVKM. For the CDR3, the DNA is TGTGCCAGCAGTTTATTTGGCACCTTGAACACTGAAGCTTTCTTT. It translates to CASSLFGTLNTEAFF.

V gene TRBV6-5 combines with J gene TRBJ1-1, with a possible D match to TRBD1 (6 bases). From germline, CDR1 is MNHEY and CDR2 SVGAGI. Trimming stripped 7 bases from V and 5 bases from J, with 17 bases between. The CDR3 is 14 residues long. The CDR3 region has the DNA TGTGCCAGCACCCGGACAGCTTGGGGAACTGAAGCTTTCTTT. Amino acid sequence: CASTRTAWGTEAFF.

This clone has only one observation. This chain's CDR3 is CASSLGPYNEQFF. CDR3 coding DNA: TGTGCCAGCAGCTTGGGGCCGTACAATGAGCAGTTCTTC. V gene TRBV5-6 combines with J gene TRBJ2-1; D is unclear. The CDR3 contains 13 residues. V gave up 0 bases and J gave up 4 bases, with 5 bases separating them. CDR1 and CDR2 (germline): SGHDT, YYEEEE.

This clone was counted between two and nine times. The V and J genes are TRBV6-1 and TRBJ1-2; D unresolved. The CDR3 is made up of 13 amino acids. Germline lookup yields CDR1 MNHNS and CDR2 SASEGT. Trimming took 2 bases from V and 1 from J, leaving 5 bases between them. CDR3: CASSERNNYGYTF. In nucleotides, the CDR3 is TGTGCCAGCAGTGAAAGGAATAACTATGGCTACACCTTC.

The chain links TRBV9 to TRBJ2-7, with TRBD1 identical over 10 bases. There are 15 residues in the CDR3. From germline, CDR1 is SGDLS and CDR2 YYNGEE. V was clipped by 4 bases and J by 4 bases; unmatched bases: 8. CDR3 DNA: TGTGCCAGCAGCCCCTCGACAGGGGGCTTTTACGAGCAGTACTTC. It encodes CASSPSTGGFYEQYF.

The J gene is TRBJ1-1, the V gene TRBV19; tentative D call: TRBD1 (5 bases). Germline lookup yields CDR1 LNHDA and CDR2 SQIVND (reference sequence). The CDR3 runs 16 residues. V was trimmed by 7 bases and J by 1 base, leaving 19 bases between them. In DNA, the CDR3 is TGTGCCAGTAACCTCCGGGACGGGTGGACGAACACTGAAGCTTTCTTT. This gives the protein CASNLRDGWTNTEAFF.

V usage is TRBV3-1 (or the pseudogene TRBV3-2) and J usage is TRBJ2-1; 8 positions match TRBD2. Germline-derived CDR1 and CDR2 are LGHDT and YNNKEL (reference sequence). The J segment lost 10 bases and the V segment lost 0 bases, leaving 8 bases of the junction unmatched. The CDR3 consists of 15 residues. CDR3: CASSQDLAGGKEQFF. The DNA for the CDR3 is TGTGCCAGCAGCCAAGATCTTGCGGGGGGCAAAGAGCAGTTCTTC.

Here the CDR3 reads CAITRGRDTEAFF. For the CDR3, the DNA is TGTGCCATCACGCGGGGGCGAGACACTGAAGCTTTCTTT. This chain connects TRBV10-3 to TRBJ1-1; D may be TRBD1 (6 bases). Germline V gene lookup returns CDR1 ENHRY and CDR2 SYGVKD. The CDR3 loop spans 13 amino acids. Between the trimmed V and J ends, which lost 7 bases and 3 bases, there was a span of 12 bases.

This clone was recorded a few times. This sequence joins TRBV9 and TRBJ2-7, with a tentative D call TRBD1 (5 bases). Looked up from germline, CDR1 is SGDLS and CDR2 is YYNGEE. CDR3 size: 15 residues. Trimming cost V 1 base and J 3 bases, with 14 bases left between them. The CDR3, as DNA: TGTGCCAGCAGCGTAAGGGATACGGACAACTACGAGCAGTACTTC. Its translation: CASSVRDTDNYEQYF. Based on the CDR3 plus reference TRBV9 and TRBJ2-7, the full variable domain is DSGVTQTPKHLITATGQRVTLRCSPRSGDLSVYWYQQSLDQGLQFLIQYYNGEERAKGNILERFSAQQFPDLHSELNLSSLELGDSALYFCASSVRDTDNYEQYFGPGTRLTVT.

V is TRBV7-9 and J is TRBJ2-1; D gene unclear. There are 16 residues in the CDR3. With 2 bases removed from V and 0 bases from J, the gap between germline ends came to 11 bases. Germline V lookup: CDR1 SEHNR, CDR2 FQNEAQ (reference sequence). This CDR3 reads CASSLTYLSSYNEQFF. Written as DNA, the CDR3 is TGTGCCAGCAGCTTAACCTACCTAAGCTCCTACAATGAGCAGTTCTTC.

The genes are TRBV3-1 (or the pseudogene TRBV3-2) and TRBJ2-7; the match to TRBD2 covers 16 bases. Trimming took 4 bases from V and 0 from J; bases not matched to a gene: 9. The CDR3 is 19 amino acids. Germline values: CDR1 LGHDT, CDR2 YNNKEL (reference sequence). CDR3 sequence: CASSPSGLAGGTISYEQYF. DNA of the CDR3: TGTGCCAGCAGCCCGTCGGGACTAGCGGGAGGGACGATCTCCTACGAGCAGTACTTC.

The rearrangement links TRBV12-5 to TRBJ1-5; TRBD1 aligns across 12 bases. Germline CDR1 is LGHNT and CDR2 is FRNRAP. J was trimmed by 2 bases and V by 6 bases; bases with no gene match: 17. There are 20 residues in the CDR3. Here the CDR3 reads CASGSTPGTGGLSGNQPQHF. The DNA for the CDR3 is TGTGCTAGTGGGTCCACCCCAGGGACAGGGGGCCTTTCGGGCAATCAGCCCCAGCATTTT.

V gene TRBV11-2 combines with J gene TRBJ2-1; D is possibly TRBD1 or TRBD2 (6 bases each). The CDR3 has 15 residues. Germline CDR1 and CDR2: SGHAT and FQNNGV. Trimming shortened V by 1 base and J by 12 bases, and 19 bases separated the two germline ends. For the CDR3, the DNA is TGTGCCAGCAGCTTAGGGCAGGACTACCGACAGGCGCAGTTCTTC. Translation: CASSLGQDYRQAQFF.

This chain joins TRBV5-4 and TRBJ1-1; 7 bases fit TRBD1. The junction had 10 bases not matched to a gene; V was cut back by 5 bases and J by 3 bases. The CDR3 has 15 amino acids. CDR1 is SGHNT and CDR2 is YYREEE in the germline V gene (reference sequence). The CDR3 reads CASSSQGSSDTEAFF. The CDR3 nucleotides are TGTGCCAGCAGTTCACAGGGGAGTAGCGACACTGAAGCTTTCTTT.

V gene TRBV9 combines with J gene TRBJ1-2; D not certain. With 6 bases removed from V and 4 bases from J, the gap between germline ends came to 10 bases. The CDR3 runs 12 residues. Germline CDR1 and CDR2: SGDLS and YYNGEE. Written as DNA, the CDR3 is TGTGCCAGCAACCGCCTAGGCTATGGCTACACCTTC. Translated, it gives CASNRLGYGYTF.

The rearrangement uses TRBV5-5 and TRBJ2-5; D is perhaps TRBD2 (5 bases). This CDR3 region has 13 residues. Per germline, CDR1 SGHKS and CDR2 YYEKEE (reference sequence). The V and J ends lost 5 bases and 5 bases respectively, with 13 bases between them. The CDR3 reads CASRVRGWETQYF. CDR3 nucleotides: TGTGCCAGCAGGGTACGGGGATGGGAGACCCAGTACTTC. Full variable domain (outside the CDR3, taken from reference TRBV5-5 and TRBJ2-5): DAGVTQSPTHLIKTRGQQVTLRCSPISGHKSVSWYQQVLGQGPQFIFQYYEKEERGRGNFPDRFSARQFPNYSSELNVNALLLGDSALYLCASRVRGWETQYFGPGTRLLVL.